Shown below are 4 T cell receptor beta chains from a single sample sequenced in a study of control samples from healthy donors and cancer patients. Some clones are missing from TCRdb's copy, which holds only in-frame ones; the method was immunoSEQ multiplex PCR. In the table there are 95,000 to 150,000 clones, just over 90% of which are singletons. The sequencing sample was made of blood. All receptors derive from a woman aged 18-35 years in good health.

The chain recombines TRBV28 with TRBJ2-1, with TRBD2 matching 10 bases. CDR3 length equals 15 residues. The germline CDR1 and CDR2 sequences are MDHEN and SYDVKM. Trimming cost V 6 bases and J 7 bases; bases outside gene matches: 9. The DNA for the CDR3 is TGTGCCAGCAGGGAAGCGGGGGGGACGTCAAATGAGCAGTTCTTC. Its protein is CASREAGGTSNEQFF.

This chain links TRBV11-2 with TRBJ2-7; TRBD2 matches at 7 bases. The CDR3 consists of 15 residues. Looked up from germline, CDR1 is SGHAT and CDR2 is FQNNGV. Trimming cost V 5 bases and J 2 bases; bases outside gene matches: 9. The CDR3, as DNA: TGTGCCAGCAGCCAAGGGTCTAGCGGAGCCTACGAGCAGTACTTC. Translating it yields CASSQGSSGAYEQYF.

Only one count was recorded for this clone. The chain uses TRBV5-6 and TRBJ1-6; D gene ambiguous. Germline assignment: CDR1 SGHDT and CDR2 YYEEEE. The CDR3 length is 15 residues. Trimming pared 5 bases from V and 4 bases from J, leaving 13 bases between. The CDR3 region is CASSPTWRYNSPLHF. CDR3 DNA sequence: TGTGCCAGCAGTCCAACGTGGAGATATAATTCACCCCTCCACTTT.

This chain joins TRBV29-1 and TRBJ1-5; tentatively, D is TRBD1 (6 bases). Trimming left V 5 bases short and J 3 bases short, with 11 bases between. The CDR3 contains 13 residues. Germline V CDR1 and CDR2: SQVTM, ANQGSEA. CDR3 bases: TGCAGCGTTTCGGACAGCCTCAATCAGCCCCAGCATTTT. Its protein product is CSVSDSLNQPQHF.